What follows are 9 T cell receptor beta chains derived from one specimen sequenced in a study of PD-1 blockade in classical Hodgkin lymphoma. Every patient relapsed after autologous stem cell transplantation, and brentuximab vedotin exposure varied. Measured with immunoSEQ multiplex PCR; TCRdb has only the in-frame clones, and not every one. The sample has about 150,000 clones, 78% seen once. The sequences come from peripheral blood mononuclear cells (PBMCs), collected before the second cycle of nivolumab. Receptors originate from a human donor with classical Hodgkin lymphoma.

The chain joins TRBV7-9 to TRBJ1-6, with 9 bases identical to TRBD1. The ends lost 4 bases at V and 8 bases at J; junction bases unmatched: 6. The germline V gene encodes CDR1 SEHNR and CDR2 FQNEAQ (reference sequence). CDR3 length: 15 residues. The CDR3 bases are TGTGCCAGCAGCTCACCGGGACAGGGATATTCACCCCTCCACTTT. Protein sequence: CASSSPGQGYSPLHF.

This clone was observed a handful of times. V usage is TRBV9 and J usage is TRBJ2-7; perhaps TRBD1 as D (5 bases). The V end lost 0 bases, the J end lost 2 bases, and 9 bases lay between the germline ends. Looked up from germline, CDR1 is SGDLS and CDR2 is YYNGEE. The CDR3 has 14 amino acids. In nucleotides, the CDR3 is TGTGCCAGCAGCGTAGAGGAAGGGGCCTACGAGCAGTACTTC. It codes for CASSVEEGAYEQYF.

The V and J genes are TRBV6-5 and TRBJ1-2, with D unresolved. The germline CDR1 and CDR2 sequences are MNHEY and SVGAGI. The V end lost 2 bases, the J end lost 4 bases, and 17 bases lay between the germline ends. The CDR3 totals 16 residues. In nucleotides, the CDR3 is TGTGCCAGCAGTTACGCTTCTATGCGAGACCTCTATGGCTACACCTTC. Its translation is CASSYASMRDLYGYTF.

The V and J genes are TRBV19 and TRBJ2-5; 9 nucleotides match TRBD2. The CDR3 has 14 residues. Germline trimming cut 4 bases from V and 4 bases from J; bases unmatched to any gene: 4. CDR1 LNHDA and CDR2 SQIVND come from the germline V gene (reference sequence). The CDR3 nucleotides are TGTGCCAGTAGTAATAGCGGGAGCGGAGAGACCCAGTACTTC. Protein product: CASSNSGSGETQYF.

The rearrangement uses TRBV28 and TRBJ1-4; D unclear. The CDR3 runs 15 residues. Germline CDR1 MDHEN, CDR2 SYDVKM. V was cut by 6 bases and J by 2 bases, with 13 bases left in between. CDR3: CASRIGGATNEKLFF. The CDR3, as DNA: TGTGCCAGCAGGATAGGTGGCGCGACTAATGAAAAACTGTTTTTT.

This clone was detected only once. The gene calls are TRBV5-1 and TRBJ2-1; 9 positions match TRBD1. The CDR3 runs 17 residues. With V trimmed by 0 bases and J by 1 base, 5 bases remained unmatched. The germline CDR1 and CDR2 sequences are SGHRS and YFSETQ. Here the CDR3 DNA reads TGCGCCAGCAGCTTGGAAGCAGGGACAGGGTCCTACAATGAGCAGTTCTTC. Its protein is CASSLEAGTGSYNEQFF. The full variable domain, completed using reference TRBV5-1 and TRBJ2-1, is KAGVTQTPRYLIKTRGQQVTLSCSPISGHRSVSWYQQTPGQGLQFLFEYFSETQRNKGNFPGRFSGRQFSNSRSEMNVSTLELGDSALYLCASSLEAGTGSYNEQFFGPGTRLTVL.

This rearrangement joins TRBV4-3 to TRBJ2-5; a possible D gene is TRBD1 (5 bases). CDR1 and CDR2 (germline): LGHNA, YSLEER. The CDR3 runs 14 residues. V lost 6 bases and J 5 bases, leaving 16 bases between the germline ends. The CDR3: CASSPGPWSETQYF. The CDR3 DNA reads TGCGCCAGCAGTCCAGGGCCTTGGTCCGAGACCCAGTACTTC.

Only one count was recorded for this clone. V and J are TRBV7-9 and TRBJ2-5; D call uncertain. Looked up from germline, CDR1 is SEHNR and CDR2 is FQNEAQ (reference sequence). The V and J ends lost 1 base and 5 bases respectively, with 11 bases between them. The CDR3 is 14 amino acids. CDR3 sequence (DNA): TGTGCCAGCAGCTTAGGGGCAGCAGGCGAGACCCAGTACTTC. Amino acids: CASSLGAAGETQYF.

This clone was counted once. CDR3 sequence reads: CASSLLPGQENSYNEQFF. The DNA for the CDR3 is TGTGCCAGCAGCTTACTACCGGGACAGGAAAACTCCTACAATGAGCAGTTCTTC. V usage is TRBV7-6 and J usage is TRBJ2-1, with 8 bases aligning to TRBD1. Germline V gene lookup returns CDR1 SGHVS and CDR2 FNYEAQ. Trimming took 2 bases from V and 0 from J; bases not matched to a gene: 9. This CDR3 has 18 amino acids. The entire variable domain, with the rest obtained from reference TRBV7-6 and TRBJ2-1, is as follows: GAGVSQSPRYKVTKRGQDVALRCDPISGHVSLYWYRQALGQGPEFLTYFNYEAQQDKSGLPNDRFSAERPEGSISTLTIQRTEQRDSAMYRCASSLLPGQENSYNEQFFGPGTRLTVL.